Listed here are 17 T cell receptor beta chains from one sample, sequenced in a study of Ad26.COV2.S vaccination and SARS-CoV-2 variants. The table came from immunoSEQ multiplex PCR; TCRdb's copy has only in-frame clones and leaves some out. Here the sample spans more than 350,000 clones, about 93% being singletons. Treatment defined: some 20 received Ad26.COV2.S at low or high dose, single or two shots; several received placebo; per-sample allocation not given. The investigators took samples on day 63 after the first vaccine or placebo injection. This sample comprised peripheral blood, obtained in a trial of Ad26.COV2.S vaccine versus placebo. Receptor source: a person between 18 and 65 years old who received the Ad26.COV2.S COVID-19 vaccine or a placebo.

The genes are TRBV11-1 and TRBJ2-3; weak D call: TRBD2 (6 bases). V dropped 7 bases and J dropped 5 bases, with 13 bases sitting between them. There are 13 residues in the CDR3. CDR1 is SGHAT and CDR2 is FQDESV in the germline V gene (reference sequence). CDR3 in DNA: TGTGCCAGCAACCCGGGACTCCTAGATACGCAGTATTTT. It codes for CASNPGLLDTQYF.

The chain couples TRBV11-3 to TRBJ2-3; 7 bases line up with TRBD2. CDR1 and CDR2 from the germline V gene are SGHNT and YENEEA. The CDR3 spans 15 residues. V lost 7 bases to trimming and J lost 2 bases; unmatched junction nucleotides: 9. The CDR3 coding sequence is TGTGCCAGCACCCAAGGCGGGAGCCCCACAGATACGCAGTATTTT. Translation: CASTQGGSPTDTQYF.

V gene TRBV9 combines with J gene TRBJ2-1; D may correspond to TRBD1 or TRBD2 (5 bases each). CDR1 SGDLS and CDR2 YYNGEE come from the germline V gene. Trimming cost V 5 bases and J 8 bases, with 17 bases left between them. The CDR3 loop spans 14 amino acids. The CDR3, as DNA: TGTGCCAGCAGTACGGGGCAGTTTTTTGATGAGCAGTTCTTC. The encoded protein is CASSTGQFFDEQFF.

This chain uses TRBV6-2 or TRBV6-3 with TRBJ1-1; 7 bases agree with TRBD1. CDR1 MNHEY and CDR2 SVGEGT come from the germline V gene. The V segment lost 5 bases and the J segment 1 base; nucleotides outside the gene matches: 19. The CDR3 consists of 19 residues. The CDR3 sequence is CASSLTMTGTELRNTEAFF. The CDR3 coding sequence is TGTGCCAGCAGTCTCACAATGACCGGGACAGAACTCAGGAACACTGAAGCTTTCTTT.

The CDR3, as DNA: TGTGCCTGGAGTGTAGTCTCCATCACTAGCGCCCTGACTTTC. Translation gives CAWSVVSITSALTF. The chain uses TRBV30 and TRBJ2-6, with 7 nucleotides matching TRBD2. V trimming: 0 bases; J trimming: 15 bases; junction bases outside the gene matches: 11. Germline V gene lookup returns CDR1 GTSNPN and CDR2 SVGIG (reference sequence). CDR3 size: 14 residues. Combining the CDR3 with reference TRBV30 and TRBJ2-6 gives the whole variable domain SQTIHQWPATLVQPVGSPLSLECTVEGTSNPNLYWYRQAAGRGLQLLFYSVGIGQISSEVPQNLSASRPQDRQFILSSKKLLLSDSGFYLCAWSVVSITSALTFGAGSRLTVL.

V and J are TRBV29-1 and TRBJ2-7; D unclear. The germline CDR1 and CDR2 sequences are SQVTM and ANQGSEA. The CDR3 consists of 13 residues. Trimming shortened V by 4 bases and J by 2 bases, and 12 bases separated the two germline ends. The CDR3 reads CSVGRAYPYEQYF. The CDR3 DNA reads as TGCAGCGTTGGTAGAGCGTATCCCTACGAGCAGTACTTC.

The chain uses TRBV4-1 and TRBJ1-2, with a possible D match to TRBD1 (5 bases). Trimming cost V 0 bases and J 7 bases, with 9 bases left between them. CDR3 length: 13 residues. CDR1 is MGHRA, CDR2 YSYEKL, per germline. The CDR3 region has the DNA TGCGCCAGCAGCCAAGAGGGACTCAGTGGCTACACCTTC. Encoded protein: CASSQEGLSGYTF.

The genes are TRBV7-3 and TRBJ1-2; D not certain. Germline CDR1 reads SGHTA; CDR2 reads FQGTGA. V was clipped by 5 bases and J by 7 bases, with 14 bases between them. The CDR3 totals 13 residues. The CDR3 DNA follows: TGTGCCAGCAGCCTCGACCCTGAGGCTGGCTACACCTTC. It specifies CASSLDPEAGYTF.

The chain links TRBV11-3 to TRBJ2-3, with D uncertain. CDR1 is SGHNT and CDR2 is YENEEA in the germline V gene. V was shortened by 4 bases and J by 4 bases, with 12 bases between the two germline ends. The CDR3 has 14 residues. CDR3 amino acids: CASSSLGGPDTQYF. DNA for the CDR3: TGTGCCAGCAGCTCACTCGGTGGGCCAGATACGCAGTATTTT. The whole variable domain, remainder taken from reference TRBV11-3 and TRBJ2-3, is EAGVVQSPRYKIIEKKQPVAFWCNPISGHNTLYWYLQNLGQGPELLIRYENEEAVDDSQLPKDRFSAERLKGVDSTLKIQPAELGDSAVYLCASSSLGGPDTQYFGPGTRLTVL.

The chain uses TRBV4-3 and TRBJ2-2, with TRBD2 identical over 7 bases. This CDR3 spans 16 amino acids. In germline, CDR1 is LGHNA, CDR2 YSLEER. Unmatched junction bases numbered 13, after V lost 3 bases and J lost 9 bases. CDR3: CASSQLTSSGPRELFF. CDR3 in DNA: TGCGCCAGCAGCCAGCTGACTAGCTCCGGGCCGCGGGAGCTGTTTTTT.

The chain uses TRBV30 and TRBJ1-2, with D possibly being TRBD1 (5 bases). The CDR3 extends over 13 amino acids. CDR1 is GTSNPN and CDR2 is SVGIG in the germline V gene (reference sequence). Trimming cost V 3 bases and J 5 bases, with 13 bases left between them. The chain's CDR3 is CAWSAGSGYGYTF. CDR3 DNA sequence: TGTGCCTGGAGCGCAGGGAGCGGGTATGGCTACACCTTC.

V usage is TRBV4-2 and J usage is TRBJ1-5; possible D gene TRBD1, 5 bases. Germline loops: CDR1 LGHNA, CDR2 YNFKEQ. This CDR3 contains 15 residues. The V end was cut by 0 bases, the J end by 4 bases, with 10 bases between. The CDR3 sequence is CASSQEPGPNQPQHF. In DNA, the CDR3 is TGTGCCAGCAGCCAAGAACCGGGACCTAATCAGCCCCAGCATTTT.

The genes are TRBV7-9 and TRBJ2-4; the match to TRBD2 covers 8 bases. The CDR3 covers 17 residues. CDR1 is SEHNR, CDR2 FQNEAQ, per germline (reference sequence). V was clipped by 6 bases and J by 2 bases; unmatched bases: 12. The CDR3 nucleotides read TGTGCCAGCAGTTTCCGAGCGGGAGAGAGTACCAAAAACATTCAGTACTTC. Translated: CASSFRAGESTKNIQYF.

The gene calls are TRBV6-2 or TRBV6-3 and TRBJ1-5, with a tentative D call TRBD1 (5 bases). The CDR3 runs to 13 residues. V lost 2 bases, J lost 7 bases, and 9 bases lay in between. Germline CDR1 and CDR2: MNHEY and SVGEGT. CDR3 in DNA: TGTGCCAGCAGTTACGGGGGAACCCAGCCCCAGCATTTT. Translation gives CASSYGGTQPQHF.

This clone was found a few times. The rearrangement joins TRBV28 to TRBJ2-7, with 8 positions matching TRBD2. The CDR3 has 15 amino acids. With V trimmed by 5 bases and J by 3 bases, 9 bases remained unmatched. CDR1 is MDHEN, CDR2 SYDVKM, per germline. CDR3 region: CASSAGTSRYYEQYF. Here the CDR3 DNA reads TGTGCCAGCAGTGCCGGGACTAGTCGTTACTACGAGCAGTACTTC. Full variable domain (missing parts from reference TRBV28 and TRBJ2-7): DVKVTQSSRYLVKRTGEKVFLECVQDMDHENMFWYRQDPGLGLRLIYFSYDVKMKEKGDIPEGYSVSREKKERFSLILESASTNQTSMYLCASSAGTSRYYEQYFGPGTRLTVT.

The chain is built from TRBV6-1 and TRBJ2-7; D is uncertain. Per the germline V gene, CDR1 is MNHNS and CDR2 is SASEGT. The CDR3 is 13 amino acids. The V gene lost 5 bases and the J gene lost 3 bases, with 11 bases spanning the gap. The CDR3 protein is CASSFIADYEQYF. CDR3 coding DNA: TGTGCCAGCAGTTTCATAGCAGACTACGAGCAGTACTTC.

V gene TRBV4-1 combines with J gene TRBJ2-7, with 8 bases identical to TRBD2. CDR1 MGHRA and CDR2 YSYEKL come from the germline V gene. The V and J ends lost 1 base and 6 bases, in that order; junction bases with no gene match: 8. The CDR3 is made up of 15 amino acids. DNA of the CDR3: TGCGCCAGCAGCCAAGTGAGCGGGAGTCGTGGCGAGCAGTACTTC. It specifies CASSQVSGSRGEQYF.